The clone carrying this T cell receptor (beta chain) came up a few times. Using its own MiXCR run on the 5' RACE reads, TCRdb lists one record per CDR3 protein. The table lists some 30,000 distinct CDR3 sequences, around 6% of them singletons. The sample originates from a study of early T cells in non-severe SARS-CoV-2 infection. V was trimmed by 8 bases and J by 4 bases, leaving 15 bases between them. The CDR3 is 13 amino acids. CDR1 and CDR2 from the germline V gene are SEHNR and FQNEAQ (reference sequence). Sample: whole blood. This sequence was found in an adult who was a healthcare worker with PCR-confirmed SARS-CoV-2 infection or an uninfected control (not recorded which). The chain links TRBV7-9 to TRBJ2-7, with D maybe TRBD1 (5 bases). The CDR3 bases are TGTGCCAGCGTTCCAGGGCATGGGTACGAGCAGTACTTC. It encodes CASVPGHGYEQYF. Based on the CDR3 plus reference TRBV7-9 and TRBJ2-7, the full variable domain is DTGVSQNPRHKITKRGQNVTFRCDPISEHNRLYWYRQTLGQGPEFLTYFQNEAQLEKSRLLSDRFSAERPKGSFSTLEIQRTEQGDSAMYLCASVPGHGYEQYFGPGTRLTVT.